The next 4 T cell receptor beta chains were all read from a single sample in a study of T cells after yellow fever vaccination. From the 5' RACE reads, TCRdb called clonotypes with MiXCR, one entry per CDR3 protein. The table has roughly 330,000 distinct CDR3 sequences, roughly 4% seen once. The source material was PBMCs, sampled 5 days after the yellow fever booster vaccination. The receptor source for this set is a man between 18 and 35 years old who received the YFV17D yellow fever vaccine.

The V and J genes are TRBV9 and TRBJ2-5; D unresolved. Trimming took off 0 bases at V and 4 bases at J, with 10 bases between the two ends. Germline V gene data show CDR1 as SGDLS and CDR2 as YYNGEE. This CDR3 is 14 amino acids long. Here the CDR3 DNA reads TGTGCCAGCAGCGTAGCTGTGGGGTCAGAGACCCAGTACTTC. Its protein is CASSVAVGSETQYF.

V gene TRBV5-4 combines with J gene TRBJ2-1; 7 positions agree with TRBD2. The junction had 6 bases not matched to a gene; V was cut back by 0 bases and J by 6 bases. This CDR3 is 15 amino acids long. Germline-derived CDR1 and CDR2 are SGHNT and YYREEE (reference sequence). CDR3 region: CASSLGGGFPNEQFF. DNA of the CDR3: TGTGCCAGCAGCTTGGGGGGGGGATTCCCCAATGAGCAGTTCTTC. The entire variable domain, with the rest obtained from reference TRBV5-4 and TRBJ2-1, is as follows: ETGVTQSPTHLIKTRGQQVTLRCSSQSGHNTVSWYQQALGQGPQFIFQYYREEENGRGNFPPRFSGLQFPNYSSELNVNALELDDSALYLCASSLGGGFPNEQFFGPGTRLTVL.

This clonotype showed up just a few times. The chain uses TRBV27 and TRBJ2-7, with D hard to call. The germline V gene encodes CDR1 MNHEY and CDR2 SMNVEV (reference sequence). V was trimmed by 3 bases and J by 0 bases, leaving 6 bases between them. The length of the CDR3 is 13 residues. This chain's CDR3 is CASSFGTSYEQYF. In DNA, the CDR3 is TGTGCCAGCAGTTTTGGCACCTCCTACGAGCAGTACTTC.

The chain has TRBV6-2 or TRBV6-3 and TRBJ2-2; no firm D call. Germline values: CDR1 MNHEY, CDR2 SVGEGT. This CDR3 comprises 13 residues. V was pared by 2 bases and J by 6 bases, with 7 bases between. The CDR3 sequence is CASSYGVSGELFF. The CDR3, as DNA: TGTGCCAGCAGTTACGGGGTTTCCGGGGAGCTGTTTTTT.